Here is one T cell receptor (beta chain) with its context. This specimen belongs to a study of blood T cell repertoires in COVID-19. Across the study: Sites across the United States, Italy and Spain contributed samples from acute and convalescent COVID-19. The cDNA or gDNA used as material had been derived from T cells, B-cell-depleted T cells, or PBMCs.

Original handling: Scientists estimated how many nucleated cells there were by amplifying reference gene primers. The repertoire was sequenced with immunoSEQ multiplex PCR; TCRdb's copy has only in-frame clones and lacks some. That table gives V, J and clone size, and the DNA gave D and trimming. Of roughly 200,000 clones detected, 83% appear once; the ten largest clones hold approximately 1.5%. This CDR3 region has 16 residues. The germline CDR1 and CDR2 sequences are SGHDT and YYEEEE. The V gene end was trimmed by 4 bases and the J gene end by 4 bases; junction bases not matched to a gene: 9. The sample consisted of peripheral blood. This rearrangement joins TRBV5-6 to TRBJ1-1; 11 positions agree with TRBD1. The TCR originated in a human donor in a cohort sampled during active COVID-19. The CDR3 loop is CASSVGQGAQVTEAFF. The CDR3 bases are TGTGCCAGCAGCGTAGGACAGGGGGCGCAGGTCACTGAAGCTTTCTTT.